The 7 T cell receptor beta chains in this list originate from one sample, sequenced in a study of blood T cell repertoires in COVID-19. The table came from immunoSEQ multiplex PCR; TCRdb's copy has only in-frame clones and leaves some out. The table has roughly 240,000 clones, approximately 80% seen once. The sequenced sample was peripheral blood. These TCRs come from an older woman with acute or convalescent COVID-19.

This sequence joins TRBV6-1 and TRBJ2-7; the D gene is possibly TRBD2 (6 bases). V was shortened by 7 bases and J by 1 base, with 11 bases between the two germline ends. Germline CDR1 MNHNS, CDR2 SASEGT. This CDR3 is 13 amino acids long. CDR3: CASKEGNSYEQYF. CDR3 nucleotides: TGTGCCAGCAAGGAGGGTAATTCCTACGAGCAGTACTTC.

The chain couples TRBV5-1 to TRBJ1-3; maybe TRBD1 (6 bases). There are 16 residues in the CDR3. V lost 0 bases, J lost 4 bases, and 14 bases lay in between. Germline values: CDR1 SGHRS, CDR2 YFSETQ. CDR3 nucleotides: TGCGCCAGCAGCTTGGACAAAATCAGGGGAGGAAACACCATATATTTT. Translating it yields CASSLDKIRGGNTIYF.

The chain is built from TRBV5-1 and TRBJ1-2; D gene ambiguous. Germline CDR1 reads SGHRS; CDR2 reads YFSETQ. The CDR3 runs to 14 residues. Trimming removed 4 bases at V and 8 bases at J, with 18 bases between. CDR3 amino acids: CASSLRVLREGYTF. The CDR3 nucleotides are TGCGCCAGCAGCCTACGGGTCTTGAGGGAAGGCTACACCTTC.

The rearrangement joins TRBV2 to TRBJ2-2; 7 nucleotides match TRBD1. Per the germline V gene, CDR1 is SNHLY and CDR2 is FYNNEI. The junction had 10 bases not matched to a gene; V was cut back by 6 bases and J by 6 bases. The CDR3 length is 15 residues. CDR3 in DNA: TGTGCCAGCAGCCCATTAGGACAGGCCTCCGGGGAGCTGTTTTTT. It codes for CASSPLGQASGELFF. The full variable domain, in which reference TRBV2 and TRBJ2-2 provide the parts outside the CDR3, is EPEVTQTPSHQVTQMGQEVILRCVPISNHLYFYWYRQILGQKVEFLVSFYNNEISEKSEIFDDQFSVERPDGSNFTLKIRSTKLEDSAMYFCASSPLGQASGELFFGEGSRLTVL.

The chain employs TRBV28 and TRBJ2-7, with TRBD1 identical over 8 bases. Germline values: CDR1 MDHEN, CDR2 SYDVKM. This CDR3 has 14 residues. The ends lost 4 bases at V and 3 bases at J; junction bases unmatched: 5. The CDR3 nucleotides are TGTGCCAGCAGTTCGGGACAGGATCTCTACGAGCAGTACTTC. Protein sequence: CASSSGQDLYEQYF.

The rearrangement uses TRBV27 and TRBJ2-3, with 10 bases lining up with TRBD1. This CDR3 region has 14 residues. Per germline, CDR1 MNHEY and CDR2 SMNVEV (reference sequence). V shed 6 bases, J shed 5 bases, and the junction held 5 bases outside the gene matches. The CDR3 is CASSRTGGIDTQYF. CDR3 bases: TGTGCCAGCAGCCGGACAGGGGGGATAGATACGCAGTATTTT.

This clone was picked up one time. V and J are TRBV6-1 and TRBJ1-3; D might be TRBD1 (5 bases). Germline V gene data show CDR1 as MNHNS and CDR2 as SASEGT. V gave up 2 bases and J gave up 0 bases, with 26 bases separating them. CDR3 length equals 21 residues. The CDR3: CASSELADRLGGNGSGNTIYF. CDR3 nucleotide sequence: TGTGCCAGCAGTGAATTAGCCGATAGGTTGGGGGGTAACGGCTCTGGAAACACCATATATTTT.